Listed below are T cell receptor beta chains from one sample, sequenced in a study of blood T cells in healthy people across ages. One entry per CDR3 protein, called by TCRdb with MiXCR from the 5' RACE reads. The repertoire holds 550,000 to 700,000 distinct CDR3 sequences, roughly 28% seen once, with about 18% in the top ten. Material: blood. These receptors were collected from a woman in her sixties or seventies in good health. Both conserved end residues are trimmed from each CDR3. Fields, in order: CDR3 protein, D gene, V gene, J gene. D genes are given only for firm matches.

ASSGIAGGSTDTQY,TRBD2,TRBV6-1,TRBJ2-3
ASGKGSHEQY,.,TRBV7-2,TRBJ2-7
ASSLLAGEQF,.,TRBV13,TRBJ2-1
SVEDQTRGNTIY,.,TRBV29-1,TRBJ1-3
ASRTVIQETQY,.,TRBV5-1,TRBJ2-5
ASSLGTGRSGYT,TRBD1,TRBV7-9,TRBJ1-2
ASSLNRGQGEQF,TRBD1,TRBV5-1,TRBJ2-1
ASTKVPGGATYEQY,TRBD2,TRBV7-2,TRBJ2-7
ASSLQGSYEQY,TRBD1,TRBV18,TRBJ2-7
DSSLDSSYNPPLH,.,TRBV7-9,TRBJ1-6
SASRGLAGKKTGELF,TRBD2,TRBV20-1,TRBJ2-2
SARDAGFSKGGNEQF,.,TRBV20-1,.
ASSLEDNYGYT,.,TRBV5-1,TRBJ1-2
ASSERREKLF,.,TRBV6-1,TRBJ1-4
ASLFGANTEAF,.,TRBV6-1,TRBJ1-1
ASSYPGTGTEQY,TRBD1,TRBV6-2/TRBV6-3,TRBJ2-7
AGSRDGTTYEQY,.,TRBV5-1,TRBJ2-7
AISEGRSGEKNIQY,.,TRBV10-3,TRBJ2-4
ASSQVGTEPAETQY,.,TRBV4-3,TRBJ2-5
SARAPQGASDEQY,TRBD1,TRBV20-1,.
ASSKDGGGELF,.,TRBV5-1,TRBJ2-2
ASSLVAGSNQPQH,.,TRBV5-1,TRBJ1-5
ASSIGISGNTIY,.,TRBV7-9,TRBJ1-3
ASSLTSGGRHYGYT,TRBD1,TRBV11-3,TRBJ1-2
AILGGSGAF,.,TRBV10-3,TRBJ1-1
SVDTGRETEAF,.,TRBV29-1,TRBJ1-1
ASSPERPGESYEQY,.,TRBV5-1,TRBJ2-7
SVERGANEQY,.,TRBV29-1,TRBJ2-7
ASRGGATQETQY,.,TRBV5-1,TRBJ2-5
ASSLWTGGNEQF,TRBD1,TRBV7-9,TRBJ2-1
AFKGDNQPQH,.,TRBV10-3,TRBJ1-5
ASSSQGLANEKLF,.,TRBV12-3/TRBV12-4,TRBJ1-4
ASSSSQRGGRETQY,TRBD2,TRBV6-5,TRBJ2-5
ATSDSRTGETQY,TRBD1,TRBV24-1,TRBJ2-5
ASSDRDRIDT,TRBD1,TRBV7-9,TRBJ1-2
ASSFHRANTGELF,.,TRBV5-1,TRBJ2-2
ASSVQGYEQY,.,TRBV7-2,TRBJ2-7
SARDGGPKSSEQY,.,TRBV20-1,TRBJ2-7
ASSLREGEQF,TRBD2,TRBV7-3,TRBJ2-1
ASSLGSNEQY,.,TRBV7-2,.
AIIEGARGRGNTEAF,TRBD1,TRBV10-3,TRBJ1-1
ASSGASTGELF,.,TRBV11-3,TRBJ2-2